A selection of T cell receptor beta chains follows, all from one sample in a study of blood T cell repertoires in COVID-19. Libraries were prepared by immunoSEQ multiplex PCR; TCRdb keeps only in-frame clonotypes and omits some of them. Found here are more than 110,000 clones, 86% of them singletons; the top ten hold around 4.5%. The sample was PBMCs or T cells enriched from blood (not recorded which). The receptors shown here come from a man between 45 and 60 years old who had recovered from COVID-19. CDR3s include the opening cysteine and the closing phenylalanine or tryptophan. A D gene is named only where the DNA matches it firmly. Clone size is given for some rows only: seen once, a few or many times, or a class if the clone is expanded.

- TRBJ2-5 - TRBV6-5 15 CASSYLQGLQETQYF TGTGCCAGCAGTTACCTCCAGGGGCTACAAGAGACCCAGTACTTC
- TRBJ2-2 - TRBV7-2 14 CASSPDSNTGELFF TGTGCCAGCAGCCCTGACTCCAACACCGGGGAGCTGTTTTTT
once TRBJ2-1 TRBD2 TRBV18 15 CASSPTSGGPNEQFF TGTGCCAGCTCACCGACTAGCGGGGGGCCCAATGAGCAGTTCTTC
- TRBJ2-2 - TRBV20-1 17 CSASGVYGGGNTGELFF TGCAGTGCTAGTGGCGTGTATGGGGGAGGTAACACCGGGGAGCTGTTTTTT
- TRBJ1-2 - TRBV24-1 12 CATSDGGTPYTF TGTGCCACCAGTGATGGTGGGACACCCTACACCTTC
- TRBJ2-7 TRBD1 TRBV30 13 CAWSGGGGYEQYF TGTGCCTGGAGTGGAGGGGGCGGGTACGAGCAGTACTTC
- TRBJ1-4 TRBD1 TRBV24-1 14 CATSSGQGNEKLFF TGTGCCACCAGTTCGGGACAGGGGAATGAAAAACTGTTTTTT
once TRBJ2-4 TRBD1 TRBV28 13 CASRGTGRNIQYF TGTGCCAGCCGTGGGACAGGGCGAAACATTCAGTACTTC
- TRBJ1-4 TRBD1 TRBV5-8 15 CASSLGQGANEKLFF TGTGCCAGCAGCCTAGGACAGGGGGCTAATGAAAAACTGTTTTTT
- TRBJ1-3 - TRBV7-2 12 CASSSRSHTIYF TGTGCCAGCAGCTCCAGGTCCCACACCATATATTTT
- TRBJ2-7 TRBD1 TRBV28 15 CASSSPGGVAYEQYF TGTGCCAGCAGTTCCCCAGGGGGCGTCGCCTACGAGCAGTACTTC
- TRBJ1-1 - TRBV5-1 16 CASSLGRGQKNTEAFF TGCGCCAGCAGCTTGGGTAGGGGTCAAAAGAACACTGAAGCTTTCTTT
- TRBJ1-1 - TRBV5-8 14 CASSFQGRNTEAFF TGTGCCAGCAGCTTCCAGGGAAGGAACACTGAAGCTTTCTTT
- TRBJ1-2 - TRBV28 13 CASSYRDIYGYTF TGTGCCAGCAGTTACCGGGACATCTATGGCTACACCTTC
- TRBJ2-7 - TRBV3-1/TRBV3-2 13 CASSHRTSYEQYF TGTGCCAGCAGCCACAGGACATCCTACGAGCAGTACTTC
- TRBJ1-6 - TRBV19 15 CASSQGLTGNSPLHF TGTGCCAGTAGCCAAGGACTCACGGGTAATTCACCCCTCCACTTT
- TRBJ2-3 TRBD2 TRBV7-2 18 CASSSRTSGGSSTDTQYF TGTGCCAGCAGCTCTAGAACTAGCGGGGGATCCAGCACAGATACGCAGTATTTT
- TRBJ2-7 TRBD1 TRBV23-1 14 CASSHGTGIYEQYF TGCGCCAGCAGTCACGGGACAGGGATTTACGAGCAGTACTTC
- TRBJ2-3 TRBD1 TRBV29-1 13 CSVGQGREDTQYF TGCAGCGTTGGACAGGGGCGGGAAGATACGCAGTATTTT
- TRBJ1-2 - TRBV21-1 15 CASSKARVDHYGYTF TGTGCCAGCAGCAAAGCGCGGGTGGATCACTATGGCTACACCTTC
- TRBJ2-3 - TRBV5-1 16 CASSLGTTGSTDTQYF TGCGCCAGCAGCTTGGGTACTACCGGTTCCACAGATACGCAGTATTTT
- TRBJ1-5 TRBD1 TRBV2 14 CASSGQGASQPQHF TGTGCCAGCAGCGGACAGGGGGCCAGTCAGCCCCAGCATTTT
- TRBJ2-5 - TRBV7-2 12 CASSNTVETQYF TGTGCCAGCAGCAACACCGTGGAGACCCAGTACTTC
- TRBJ1-2 - TRBV27 14 CASSLWAGNYGYTF TGTGCCAGCAGCTTATGGGCGGGGAACTATGGCTACACCTTC
once TRBJ2-5 TRBD2 TRBV5-1 17 CASSLGASGPEGETQYF TGCGCCAGCAGCTTAGGGGCTAGCGGTCCCGAGGGGGAGACCCAGTACTTC
- TRBJ2-3 TRBD2 TRBV11-2 17 CASSMGRTSGGTDTQYF TGTGCCAGCAGCATGGGTAGAACTAGCGGGGGAACAGATACGCAGTATTTT
- TRBJ1-2 TRBD1 TRBV28 15 CASSLKDRGGYGYTF TGTGCCAGCAGTTTAAAAGACAGGGGTGGCTATGGCTACACCTTC
- TRBJ2-2 TRBD2 TRBV9 17 CASSPRVAGSNTGELFF TGTGCCAGCAGCCCCCGGGTAGCGGGGTCGAACACCGGGGAGCTGTTTTTT
- TRBJ1-3 - TRBV9 17 CASSTPGNTVSGNTIYF TGTGCCAGCAGCACCCCAGGGAACACAGTATCTGGAAACACCATATATTTT
- TRBJ2-2 - TRBV7-2 16 CASSLNPGLGAGELFF TGTGCCAGCAGCCTTAACCCGGGACTTGGGGCCGGGGAGCTGTTTTTT
- TRBJ1-6 - TRBV27 12 CASSFTRSPLHF TGTGCCAGCAGTTTCACGCGTTCACCCCTCCACTTT
- TRBJ1-4 - TRBV29-1 14 CSVENLGDREKLFF TGCAGCGTTGAAAACCTTGGAGACAGAGAAAAACTGTTTTTT
- TRBJ1-1 - TRBV5-1 13 CASKDQGNTEAFF TGCGCCAGCAAAGATCAGGGGAACACTGAAGCTTTCTTT
- TRBJ1-2 TRBD1 TRBV2 14 CASSQGVVDYGYTF TGTGCCAGCAGTCAGGGGGTAGTAGACTATGGCTACACCTTC
- TRBJ2-7 TRBD1 TRBV14 17 CASSQGVLTGGNYEQYF TGTGCCAGCAGCCAAGGGGTCCTGACAGGGGGAAACTACGAGCAGTACTTC
- TRBJ1-2 TRBD1 TRBV3-1/TRBV3-2 20 CASSLRDRRDIQTTNYGYTF TGTGCCAGCAGCCTCCGGGACAGGAGAGATATACAAACTACTAACTATGGCTACACCTTC
- TRBJ2-5 - TRBV5-4 12 CASSRPGETQYF TGTGCCAGCAGCCGCCCCGGAGAGACCCAGTACTTC